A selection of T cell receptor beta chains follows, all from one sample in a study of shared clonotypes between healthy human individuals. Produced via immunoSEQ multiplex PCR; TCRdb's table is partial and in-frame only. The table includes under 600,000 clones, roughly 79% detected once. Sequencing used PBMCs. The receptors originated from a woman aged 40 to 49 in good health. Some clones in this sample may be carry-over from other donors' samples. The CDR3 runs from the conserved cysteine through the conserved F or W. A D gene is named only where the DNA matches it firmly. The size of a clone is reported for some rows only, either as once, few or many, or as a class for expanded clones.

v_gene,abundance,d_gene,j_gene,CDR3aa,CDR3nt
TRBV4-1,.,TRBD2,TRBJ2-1,CASSQVLLAGVEQFF,TGCGCCAGCAGCCAGGTTTTACTAGCGGGAGTTGAGCAGTTCTTC
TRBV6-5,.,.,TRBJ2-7,CASSRDSYEQYF,TGTGCCAGCAGTCGAGACAGCTACGAGCAGTACTTC
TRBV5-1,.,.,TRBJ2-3,CASSSAPSDLGNTQYF,TGCGCCAGCAGCTCTGCCCCTAGCGACCTGGGAAATACGCAGTATTTT
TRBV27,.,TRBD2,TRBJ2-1,CASRGLADNEQFF,TGTGCCAGCAGAGGACTAGCGGACAATGAGCAGTTCTTC
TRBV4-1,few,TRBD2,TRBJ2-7,CASSQASGRANYEQYF,TGCGCCAGCAGCCAAGCTAGCGGGAGGGCCAACTACGAGCAGTACTTC
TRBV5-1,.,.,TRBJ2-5,CASSGVESPGETQYF,TGCGCCAGCAGCGGCGTCGAGAGTCCAGGGGAGACCCAGTACTTC
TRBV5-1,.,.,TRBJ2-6,CASRPRDSGANVLTF,TGCGCCAGCAGACCTAGAGACTCTGGGGCCAACGTCCTGACTTTC
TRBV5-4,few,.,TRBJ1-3,CASSLGTGTRNTIYF,TGTGCCAGCAGCTTGGGTACCGGGACGAGAAACACCATATATTTT
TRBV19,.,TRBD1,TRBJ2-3,CASSTTGGGDTQYF,TGTGCCAGTAGTACGACAGGGGGTGGAGATACGCAGTATTTT
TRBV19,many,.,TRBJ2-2,CASKSPRGDTGELFF,TGTGCCAGCAAATCACCGAGGGGTGACACCGGGGAGCTGTTTTTT
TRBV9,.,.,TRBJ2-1,CASSVEDYAQYEQFF,TGTGCCAGCAGCGTAGAGGACTACGCCCAGTATGAGCAGTTCTTC
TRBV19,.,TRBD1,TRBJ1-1,CASSGGTATNLNTEAFF,TGTGCCAGTAGTGGGGGGACAGCCACAAACTTGAACACTGAAGCTTTCTTT
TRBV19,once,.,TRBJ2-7,CASSISGSSYEQYF,TGTGCCAGTAGTATAAGCGGAAGCTCCTACGAGCAGTACTTC
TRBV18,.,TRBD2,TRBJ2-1,CASSERELYNEQFF,TGTGCCAGCTCTGAGCGGGAGTTGTACAATGAGCAGTTCTTC
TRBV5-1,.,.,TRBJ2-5,CASRLPGQETQYF,TGCGCCAGCCGACTCCCGGGCCAAGAGACCCAGTACTTC
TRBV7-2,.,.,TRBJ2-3,CASSSGDPYTDTQYF,TGTGCCAGCAGCTCCGGGGACCCTTACACAGATACGCAGTATTTT
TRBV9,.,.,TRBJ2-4,CASSVGEQVWNAKNIQYF,TGTGCCAGCAGCGTCGGCGAGCAAGTCTGGAACGCCAAAAACATTCAGTACTTC
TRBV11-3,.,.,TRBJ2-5,CASSPGGRAGAGQETQYF,TGTGCCAGCAGCCCCGGGGGACGGGCTGGGGCCGGGCAAGAGACCCAGTACTTC
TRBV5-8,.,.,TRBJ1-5,CASSPRGWTDQPQHF,TGTGCCAGCAGCCCCAGGGGATGGACCGATCAGCCCCAGCATTTT
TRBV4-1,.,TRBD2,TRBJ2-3,CASSQQPIVAGAVGTDTQYF,TGCGCCAGCAGCCAACAGCCAATCGTGGCGGGAGCGGTTGGCACAGATACGCAGTATTTT
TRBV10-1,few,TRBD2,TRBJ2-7,CASRHSGTRNYEQYF,TGCGCCAGCAGGCACTCCGGGACTAGAAACTACGAGCAGTACTTC
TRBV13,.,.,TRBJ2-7,CASSLEAAGSNEQYF,TGTGCCAGCAGCTTAGAGGCGGCAGGCTCTAACGAGCAGTACTTC
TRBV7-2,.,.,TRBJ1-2,CASSQAPPEQRVGYTF,TGTGCCAGCAGCCAAGCCCCCCCGGAACAGAGGGTAGGCTACACCTTC
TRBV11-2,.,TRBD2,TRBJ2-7,CASSARTSGIAYEQYF,TGTGCCAGCAGCGCGCGCACTAGCGGGATAGCCTACGAGCAGTACTTC
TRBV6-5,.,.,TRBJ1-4,CASKSDTWGKLFF,TGTGCCAGCAAAAGCGACACCTGGGGGAAACTGTTTTTT
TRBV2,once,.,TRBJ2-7,CASSGFRVHEQYF,TGTGCCAGCAGTGGATTCAGGGTCCACGAGCAGTACTTC
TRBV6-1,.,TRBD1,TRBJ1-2,CASSETGTGDYGYTF,TGTGCCAGCAGTGAGACCGGGACAGGGGACTATGGCTACACCTTC
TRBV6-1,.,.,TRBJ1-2,CASSEAGGNYGYTF,TGTGCCAGCAGTGAAGCGGGAGGGAACTATGGCTACACCTTC